This T cell receptor beta chain was identified in a study of patients and donors after allogeneic stem cell transplantation. The V end lost 1 base, the J end lost 4 bases, and 7 bases lay between the germline ends. CDR3 size: 13 residues. The germline V gene has CDR1 LGHNA and CDR2 YNFKEQ. This clonotype was detected only a few times. MiXCR, applied by TCRdb to the RT-PCR reads, yields one record per CDR3 protein. Of 390,000 or so distinct CDR3 sequences listed, roughly 17% are singletons. V usage is TRBV4-2 and J usage is TRBJ1-1; D unresolved. The receptor was isolated from a human donor who was either an allogeneic HSCT recipient or a stem cell or donor lymphocyte infusion donor (not recorded which). It is not recorded whose cells these are; they may come from a transplant donor. The sample consisted of blood, either unsorted or a sorted T cell fraction (not recorded which). In DNA form, the CDR3 reads TGTGCCAGCAGCCAAGCGCTTATCACTGAAGCTTTCTTT. Translating gives CASSQALITEAFF.